The entry below gives a single TCR beta chain sequence along with its context. The data were obtained in a study of blood T cell repertoires in COVID-19. Study context: Samples came from the United States, Italy and Spain, spanning acute and convalescent COVID-19. The analysed material was cDNA or gDNA that came from T cells, B-cell-depleted T cells, or PBMCs.

This CDR3 has 11 residues. The germline V gene encodes CDR1 GTSNPN and CDR2 SVGIG (reference sequence). Deletions cut 0 bases from V and 7 bases from J, with 6 bases between. In the original analysis: Estimation of nucleated cell counts was performed using reference gene primer amplification. The assay was immunoSEQ multiplex PCR, and TCRdb's table has in-frame clones only and misses some. V, J and clone size derive from that table, while D and trimming were established from the DNA sequence. The profile shows a few hundred thousand clones, 80% to 90% of them singletons. The sample taken for sequencing was peripheral blood. V usage is TRBV30 and J usage is TRBJ1-2; no definite D call. The receptor's source is a woman between 40 and 50 years old who had recovered from COVID-19. The CDR3 here is CAWSVYSGYTF. In nucleotides, the CDR3 is TGTGCCTGGAGTGTTTACAGTGGCTACACCTTC.